The T cell receptor (beta chain) under discussion was sequenced for a study of blood T cell repertoires in COVID-19. As for the study in general: COVID-19 samples, acute and convalescent, were from the United States, Italy and Spain. Sources were T cells, B-cell-depleted T cells, or PBMCs; the material itself was cDNA or gDNA.

The CDR3 contains 16 residues. Looked up from germline, CDR1 is SGHRS and CDR2 is YFSETQ. V lost 2 bases to trimming and J lost 8 bases, with 19 bases between them. This clone has just one count. Per the original methods: Amplification with reference gene primers provided the estimates of nucleated cell counts. The method was immunoSEQ multiplex PCR; TCRdb's version includes in-frame clones alone and lacks a portion of them. The DNA gave D and trimming, while V, J and clone size come from that table. The sample records around 70,000 clones, roughly 80% being singletons. The source of this sequence is a woman aged 55-75 years with acute or convalescent COVID-19. The chain links TRBV5-1 to TRBJ1-4; perhaps TRBD1 as D (5 bases). Sequencing was carried out using peripheral blood. CDR3 in amino acids: CASSFGQGGPYEKLFF. The CDR3 DNA reads as TGCGCCAGCAGCTTTGGGCAGGGAGGTCCATACGAAAAACTGTTTTTT.